A single TCR beta chain is shown here with its context. Its specificity is unknown. The sample comes from a study of cytomegalovirus exposure and HLA in healthy donors. Vbeta (60) and Jbeta (13) primers were used in the PCR. Generated by immunoSEQ multiplex PCR, the TCRdb table keeps only in-frame clones and is missing some. The sample carries around 150,000 clones, about 75% recorded once. Study-level points and caveats: In a later analysis, a missense DCLRE1C variant was linked to TCR beta V- and J-gene trimming.

CDR1 is SGDLS and CDR2 is YYNGEE in the germline V gene. V gave up 3 bases and J gave up 10 bases, with 16 bases separating them. The length of the CDR3 is 13 residues. Sample: PBMCs. This sequence originates from a woman aged 45 to 65 in good health and CMV-seropositive. The rearrangement joins TRBV9 to TRBJ1-1; D perhaps matches TRBD1 (5 bases). In DNA, the CDR3 is TGTGCCAGCAGCGAAGCGGGGCCGAGGCGAGCTTTCTTT. Amino acid sequence: CASSEAGPRRAFF.